The entry that follows covers one T cell receptor (beta chain) sequence. This receptor's antigen is unknown. No per-base quality is available; no much larger clone lies one base away. V ends up 4 bases short and J 0 bases short, with an unmatched junction base count of 8. The CDR3 holds 16 amino acids from the cysteine to the phenylalanine. Only CDR3 DNA remains: 48 bases, in frame from the first base. In the germline V gene, CDR1 corresponds to LGHNA and CDR2 to YSLEER. This sample is part of a study of technical replicates of blood from four donors (dated by TCRdb to the late 2010s). Library preparation employed the immunoSEQ multiplex PCR assay. In its TCRdb copy, this immuneACCESS table keeps in-frame sequences only and misses some clones. Where compared with another copy, unresolved V genes explain less than half of these, and the others have no known cause. This sample comprises about 75,000 clones, roughly 90% of them detected only once. Of the sample, 0.42% falls within the top ten clones.

This clonotype originated in a human donor in good health. Source material: T cells isolated from PBMCs. In this chain, TRBV4-3 is recombined with TRBJ2-7; 8 bases in the junction line up with TRBD2. The CDR3: CASSPVRGLVSYEQYF. In nucleotides, the sequence is TGCGCCAGCAGCCCAGTCAGGGGACTAGTCTCCTACGAGCAGTACTTC.